Described below is a single T cell receptor beta chain sequence and its context. Only in-frame clones appear in the TCRdb table, and some are missing; sequencing was by immunoSEQ multiplex PCR. The data contain under 350,000 clones, over 75% of them singletons. This record belongs to a study of blood T cell repertoires in COVID-19. Germline V gene sequence: CDR1 SGHDT, CDR2 YYEEEE. V lost 4 bases to trimming and J lost 4 bases; unmatched junction nucleotides: 6. This CDR3 comprises 14 residues. The TCR comes from a human donor in a cohort sampled during active COVID-19. The chain couples TRBV5-6 to TRBJ2-7, with 9 nucleotides matching TRBD1. Sequenced material: peripheral blood. The CDR3 DNA follows: TGTGCCAGCAGCCCCGGGACAGGGTTATACGAGCAGTACTTC. It specifies CASSPGTGLYEQYF.